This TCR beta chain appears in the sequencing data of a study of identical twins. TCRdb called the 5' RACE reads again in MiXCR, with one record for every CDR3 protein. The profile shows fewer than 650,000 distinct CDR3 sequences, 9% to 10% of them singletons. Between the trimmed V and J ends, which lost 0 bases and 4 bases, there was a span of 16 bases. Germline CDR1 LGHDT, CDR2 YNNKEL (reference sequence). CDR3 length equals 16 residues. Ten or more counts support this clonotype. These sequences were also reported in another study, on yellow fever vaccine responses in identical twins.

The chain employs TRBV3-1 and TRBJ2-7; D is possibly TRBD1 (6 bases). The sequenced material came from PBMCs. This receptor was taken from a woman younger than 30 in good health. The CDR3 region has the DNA TGTGCCAGCAGCCAAGACTTGGGGGCCATTGTTTACGAGCAGTACTTC. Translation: CASSQDLGAIVYEQYF.